One and the same sample provided the 32 T cell receptor beta chains below, sequenced in a study of blood T cell repertoires in COVID-19. The repertoire was sequenced with immunoSEQ multiplex PCR; TCRdb's copy has only in-frame clones and lacks some. The sample lists some 150,000 clones, roughly 75% occurring once. Specimen: PBMCs or T cells enriched from blood (not recorded which). Every receptor here comes from a woman aged 50 to 60 who had recovered from COVID-19.

V and J are TRBV30 and TRBJ2-1; 8 bases are shared with TRBD1. With 3 bases clipped from V and 7 bases from J, the junction kept 8 bases outside the gene matches. The CDR3 is made up of 14 amino acids. CDR1 and CDR2 (germline): GTSNPN, SVGIG (reference sequence). CDR3 bases: TGTGCCTGGAGAGGCCCAGGGGGCTGGAATGAGCAGTTCTTC. As protein: CAWRGPGGWNEQFF.

The chain uses TRBV27 and TRBJ2-1; D is perhaps TRBD1 (6 bases). V was clipped by 1 base and J by 7 bases, with 8 bases between them. From germline, CDR1 is MNHEY and CDR2 SMNVEV (reference sequence). The CDR3 extends over 13 amino acids. The CDR3 here is CASSLLRGNEQFF. CDR3 in DNA: TGTGCCAGCAGTTTATTGAGGGGGAATGAGCAGTTCTTC.

The chain couples TRBV10-3 to TRBJ1-2, with D uncertain. V dropped 2 bases and J dropped 0 bases, with 7 bases sitting between them. Germline V gene data show CDR1 as ENHRY and CDR2 as SYGVKD. CDR3 length: 14 residues. CDR3 in DNA: TGTGCCATCAGTGAGGACATAGCTAACTATGGCTACACCTTC. Its translation is CAISEDIANYGYTF.

This clone was detected once. The V gene is TRBV28, the J gene TRBJ1-4; D gene unclear. The CDR3 is 13 amino acids. Trimming removed 5 bases at V and 4 bases at J, with 8 bases between. Germline CDR1 is MDHEN and CDR2 is SYDVKM. CDR3 sequence reads: CASSGPDNEKLFF. The CDR3 DNA follows: TGTGCCAGCAGTGGTCCAGATAATGAAAAACTGTTTTTT.

This chain connects TRBV28 to TRBJ1-4; 9 bases map to TRBD1. V was clipped by 4 bases and J by 8 bases; unmatched bases: 5. The CDR3 has 14 amino acids. Germline CDR1 is MDHEN and CDR2 is SYDVKM. CDR3 sequence: CASSSGQGNEKLFF. CDR3 coding DNA: TGTGCCAGCAGTTCGGGACAGGGAAACGAAAAACTGTTTTTT.

Only a few counts were recorded for this clone. V usage is TRBV24-1 and J usage is TRBJ2-3; 10 nucleotides match TRBD2. The CDR3 runs 17 residues. Per the germline V gene, CDR1 is KGHDR and CDR2 is SFDVKD. Trimming removed 1 base from V and 5 bases from J; junction bases left unmatched: 8. This CDR3 is CATSDFWASGGKDTQYF. CDR3 coding DNA: TGTGCCACCAGTGATTTCTGGGCTAGCGGGGGTAAAGATACGCAGTATTTT.

CDR3 residues: CASSLSNTEAFF. The CDR3 DNA is TGCGCCAGCAGCCTGTCCAACACTGAAGCTTTCTTT. The V call is TRBV5-1, the J call TRBJ1-1; D remains ambiguous. The germline CDR1 and CDR2 sequences are SGHRS and YFSETQ. CDR3 length equals 12 residues. Trimming left V 4 bases short and J 2 bases short, with 6 bases between.

This chain links TRBV5-1 with TRBJ1-6; unclear D gene. CDR1 SGHRS and CDR2 YFSETQ come from the germline V gene. Trimming removed 5 bases at V and 3 bases at J, with 12 bases between. CDR3 length: 15 amino acids. CDR3 amino acids: CASREAIVYNSPLHF. The CDR3 bases are TGCGCCAGCAGAGAGGCTATAGTCTATAATTCACCCCTCCACTTT.

This clone turned up a few times. The chain carries TRBV3-1 (or the pseudogene TRBV3-2) and TRBJ2-7; D might be TRBD2 (5 bases). V was pared by 4 bases and J by 3 bases, with 10 bases between. The CDR3 has 13 residues. Germline lookup yields CDR1 LGHDT and CDR2 YNNKEL (reference sequence). CDR3 sequence: CASSPRTDYEQYF. CDR3 nucleotides: TGTGCCAGCAGCCCCCGGACTGACTACGAGCAGTACTTC.

This clone has a single count. The chain links TRBV19 to TRBJ2-1; D might be TRBD1 (7 bases). The V gene's germline CDR1 is LNHDA and CDR2 SQIVND (reference sequence). The CDR3 is 18 amino acids. V was cut by 4 bases and J by 10 bases, with 29 bases left in between. The CDR3 spells CASSTQLARQGGRREQFF. CDR3 sequence (DNA): TGTGCCAGTAGTACCCAGCTCGCCCGACAGGGTGGGAGGCGGGAGCAGTTCTTC.

The chain is built from TRBV27 and TRBJ1-1, with D possibly being TRBD1 (5 bases). This CDR3 spans 13 amino acids. Germline V gives CDR1 MNHEY, CDR2 SMNVEV (reference sequence). V lost 5 bases to trimming and J lost 0 bases, with 7 bases between them. CDR3 DNA sequence: TGTGCCAGCAGTAGGGGCCTGAACACTGAAGCTTTCTTT. It encodes CASSRGLNTEAFF.

The chain links TRBV3-1 (or the pseudogene TRBV3-2) to TRBJ1-2, with D hard to call. The CDR3 length is 15 residues. Germline CDR1 is LGHDT and CDR2 is YNNKEL (reference sequence). Trimming shortened V by 1 base and J by 1 base, and 10 bases separated the two germline ends. CDR3 DNA sequence: TGTGCCAGCAGCCAAGGGTCAGGTCTTAACTATGGCTACACCTTC. This codes for CASSQGSGLNYGYTF.

The chain employs TRBV28 and TRBJ1-5, with 10 bases that match TRBD1. The CDR3 runs 16 residues. Germline assignment: CDR1 MDHEN and CDR2 SYDVKM. The junction had 11 bases not matched to a gene; V was cut back by 5 bases and J by 7 bases. The CDR3 loop reads CASSPLTGGDGQPQHF. The CDR3 nucleotides read TGTGCCAGCAGTCCACTGACAGGGGGCGACGGGCAGCCCCAGCATTTT.

V usage is TRBV10-3 and J usage is TRBJ2-2; a possible D gene is TRBD2 (7 bases). The germline CDR1 and CDR2 sequences are ENHRY and SYGVKD. With 7 bases removed from V and 6 bases from J, the gap between germline ends came to 21 bases. CDR3 size: 16 residues. CDR3 region: CAINPRRGGGAGELFF. The CDR3 coding sequence is TGTGCCATCAACCCCCGTAGGGGGGGCGGAGCCGGGGAGCTGTTTTTT.

The chain combines TRBV11-3 with TRBJ2-3, with 7 bases fitting TRBD1. J lost 6 bases, V lost 1 base, and 10 bases had no gene match. Germline lookup yields CDR1 SGHNT and CDR2 YENEEA. The CDR3 is 16 residues long. The CDR3 sequence is CASSLGSTGVFDTQYF. For the CDR3, the DNA is TGTGCCAGCAGCTTAGGCTCAACAGGGGTATTCGATACGCAGTATTTT. Full variable domain (remainder filled in from reference TRBV11-3 and TRBJ2-3): EAGVVQSPRYKIIEKKQPVAFWCNPISGHNTLYWYLQNLGQGPELLIRYENEEAVDDSQLPKDRFSAERLKGVDSTLKIQPAELGDSAVYLCASSLGSTGVFDTQYFGPGTRLTVL.

To note about this clone: This same CDR3 is encoded by further DNA sequences in the sample. This chain links TRBV2 with TRBJ1-5, with unresolved D. There are 11 residues in the CDR3. In germline, CDR1 is SNHLY, CDR2 FYNNEI. V lost 6 bases to trimming and J lost 5 bases, with 5 bases between them. In DNA, the CDR3 is TGTGCCAGCAGCCGGGATCAGCCCCAGCATTTT. It specifies CASSRDQPQHF.

This sequence joins TRBV15 and TRBJ1-5; 7 bases line up with TRBD1. Losses at the gene ends were 3 bases for V and 6 bases for J; bases not matched to a gene: 5. Germline values: CDR1 LNHNV, CDR2 YYDKDF (reference sequence). There are 14 residues in the CDR3. This CDR3 reads CATSSDREGQPQHF. The DNA of the CDR3 is TGTGCCACCAGCAGCGACAGGGAAGGTCAGCCCCAGCATTTT.

A single count supports this clone. This sequence joins TRBV5-4 and TRBJ2-3, with 9 bases matching TRBD2. Germline V gene sequence: CDR1 SGHNT, CDR2 YYREEE (reference sequence). This CDR3 is built from 14 residues. V lost 7 bases to trimming and J lost 0 bases; unmatched junction nucleotides: 3. The CDR3 sequence is CASEAGGSTDTQYF. In nucleotides, the CDR3 is TGTGCCAGCGAAGCGGGGGGCAGCACAGATACGCAGTATTTT.

The chain recombines TRBV5-1 with TRBJ2-3, with TRBD2 identical over 7 bases. V was clipped by 0 bases and J by 6 bases; unmatched bases: 4. Germline CDR1 is SGHRS and CDR2 is YFSETQ. This CDR3 is 14 amino acids long. CDR3 sequence reads: CASSLVVGGDTQYF. The CDR3 nucleotides are TGCGCCAGCAGCTTGGTGGTGGGAGGGGATACGCAGTATTTT.

This chain connects TRBV5-1 to TRBJ1-6; maybe TRBD1 (6 bases). V gave up 1 base and J gave up 9 bases, with 14 bases separating them. The CDR3 totals 15 residues. CDR1 is SGHRS and CDR2 is YFSETQ in the germline V gene. The CDR3 DNA sequence: TGCGCCAGCAGCTTGAGTGGGGGGGCTGGTTCACCCCTCCACTTT. Translating gives CASSLSGGAGSPLHF.

This clone has a count of ten or more. V is TRBV6-5 and J is TRBJ2-7; 11 bases agree with TRBD1. The CDR3 runs 14 residues. Unmatched junction bases numbered 1, after V lost 2 bases and J lost 4 bases. The germline gives CDR1 MNHEY, CDR2 SVGAGI. Here the CDR3 DNA reads TGTGCCAGCAGTTACAGGGACAGGGGGTACGAGCAGTACTTC. It specifies CASSYRDRGYEQYF.

The rearrangement uses TRBV5-1 and TRBJ1-4; D perhaps matches TRBD1 (6 bases). The germline CDR1 and CDR2 sequences are SGHRS and YFSETQ. Trimming stripped 0 bases from V and 8 bases from J, with 14 bases between. The CDR3 is 15 amino acids. CDR3 region: CASSLEGVINEKLFF. The CDR3 DNA sequence: TGCGCCAGCAGCTTGGAGGGGGTAATAAACGAAAAACTGTTTTTT.

V gene TRBV18 combines with J gene TRBJ1-1; D not certain. The germline V gene has CDR1 KGHSH and CDR2 LQKENI. The V end was cut by 3 bases, the J end by 8 bases, with 10 bases between. The CDR3 spans 12 residues. For the CDR3, the DNA is TGTGCCAGCTCACCCGAGGGAGCAGAAGCTTTCTTT. It yields the protein CASSPEGAEAFF.

J is TRBJ1-2 and V is TRBV28; D uncertain. Germline CDR1 and CDR2: MDHEN and SYDVKM. The CDR3 is 12 residues long. V dropped 8 bases and J dropped 4 bases, with 11 bases sitting between them. The CDR3 DNA is TGTGCCAGCGTGGGGAGCTTCTATGGCTACACCTTC. This translates into CASVGSFYGYTF.

CDR3 amino acids: CATSDSTSGGFYNEQFF. DNA for the CDR3: TGTGCCACCAGTGATTCGACTAGCGGGGGATTCTACAATGAGCAGTTCTTC. This chain joins TRBV24-1 and TRBJ2-1, with 12 bases that match TRBD2. Germline trimming cut 2 bases from V and 3 bases from J; bases unmatched to any gene: 4. This CDR3 is built from 17 residues. Germline loops: CDR1 KGHDR, CDR2 SFDVKD.

J is TRBJ2-7 and V is TRBV11-2; 11 bases agree with TRBD1. The CDR3 has 17 amino acids. The V and J ends lost 2 bases and 0 bases, in that order; junction bases with no gene match: 6. Germline CDR1 reads SGHAT; CDR2 reads FQNNGV. CDR3 region: CASSLRSGTGGSYEQYF. CDR3 coding DNA: TGTGCCAGCAGCTTACGATCGGGGACAGGGGGCTCCTACGAGCAGTACTTC.

This clone has a single count. This chain joins TRBV19 and TRBJ2-3; 7 nucleotides align to TRBD2. J gave up 1 base and V 8 bases, and 0 bases lay outside the gene matches. Germline V lookup: CDR1 LNHDA, CDR2 SQIVND (reference sequence). This CDR3 region has 12 residues. The CDR3 region is CASGGGTDTQYF. The CDR3 bases are TGTGCCAGTGGGGGGGGCACAGATACGCAGTATTTT. The full variable domain, its missing parts supplied by reference TRBV19 and TRBJ2-3, is DGGITQSPKYLFRKEGQNVTLSCEQNLNHDAMYWYRQDPGQGLRLIYYSQIVNDFQKGDIAEGYSVSREKKESFPLTVTSAQKNPTAFYLCASGGGTDTQYFGPGTRLTVL.

J is TRBJ1-2 and V is TRBV5-1, with D unresolved. Per germline, CDR1 SGHRS and CDR2 YFSETQ. The V gene lost 4 bases and the J gene lost 3 bases, with 13 bases spanning the gap. The CDR3 runs 14 residues. Here the CDR3 DNA reads TGCGCCAGCAGCCCGGGATCCCTCGACTATGGCTACACCTTC. Amino acid sequence: CASSPGSLDYGYTF.

The chain carries TRBV4-2 and TRBJ2-5; 12 nucleotides agree with TRBD2. CDR1 LGHNA and CDR2 YNFKEQ come from the germline V gene. V gave up 0 bases and J gave up 4 bases; unmatched junction bases: 6. The CDR3 is 17 amino acids. CDR3 nucleotide sequence: TGTGCCAGCAGCCAAGACGAGAGGGGACTAGCGGGAGAGACCCAGTACTTC. Amino acid sequence: CASSQDERGLAGETQYF.

This chain uses TRBV28 with TRBJ1-2, with 9 bases matching TRBD1. The germline gives CDR1 MDHEN, CDR2 SYDVKM. After removal of 4 bases from V and 2 bases from J, the junction contained 2 bases not matched to a gene. The CDR3 is 14 residues long. The chain's CDR3 is CASSSGTGNYGYTF. CDR3 DNA: TGTGCCAGCAGTTCGGGGACAGGGAACTATGGCTACACCTTC.

The chain combines TRBV27 with TRBJ1-2; TRBD1 is a possible D gene (5 bases). The V and J ends lost 1 base and 8 bases respectively, with 11 bases between them. The CDR3 totals 13 residues. The germline V gene has CDR1 MNHEY and CDR2 SMNVEV (reference sequence). CDR3 DNA sequence: TGTGCCAGCAGTTTATTTGGGGGGAGCGGCTACACCTTC. This translates into CASSLFGGSGYTF.

The chain carries TRBV6-5 and TRBJ1-6, with D possibly TRBD1 on 5 matching bases. Germline CDR1 and CDR2: MNHEY and SVGAGI. V lost 6 bases, J lost 9 bases, and 12 bases lay in between. This CDR3 comprises 13 residues. CDR3 coding DNA: TGTGCCAGCAGGTCAGACAGCGCTTCACCCCTCCACTTT. Amino acids: CASRSDSASPLHF.